This TCR beta chain was retrieved from a study of blood T cells in healthy people across ages. Study information: For every two T cells, template switching captured about one barcoded beta molecule.

Primers used in a second PCR of roughly 6 to 11 cycles were a sample-barcoded 5' primer and a J-beta primer mix. TCRdb re-called the 5' RACE reads with MiXCR, one entry per CDR3 protein. The sample yields over a million distinct CDR3 sequences, more than 35% seen once. This CDR3 comprises 13 residues. Per germline, CDR1 DFQATT and CDR2 SNEGSKA (reference sequence). Trimming cost V 6 bases and J 0 bases, with 12 bases left between them. The sequenced sample consisted of blood. The receptor comes from a woman aged 60-75 years in good health. The gene calls are TRBV20-1 and TRBJ2-7; perhaps TRBD2 as D (6 bases). Here the CDR3 DNA reads TGCAGTGCGGGGACTTTGAGCTCCTACGAGCAGTACTTC. Its protein is CSAGTLSSYEQYF.